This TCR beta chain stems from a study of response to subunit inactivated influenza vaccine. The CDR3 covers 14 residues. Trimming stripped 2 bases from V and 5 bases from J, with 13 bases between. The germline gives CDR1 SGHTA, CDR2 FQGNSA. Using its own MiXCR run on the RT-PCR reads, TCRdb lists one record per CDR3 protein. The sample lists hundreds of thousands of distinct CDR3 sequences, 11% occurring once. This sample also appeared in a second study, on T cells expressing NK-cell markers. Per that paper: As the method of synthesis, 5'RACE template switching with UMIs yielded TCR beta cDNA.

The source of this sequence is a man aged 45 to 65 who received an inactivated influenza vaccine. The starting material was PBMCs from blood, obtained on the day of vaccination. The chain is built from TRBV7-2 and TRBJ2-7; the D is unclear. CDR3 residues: CASSLPGRLHEQYF. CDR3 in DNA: TGTGCCAGCAGCTTACCCGGACGCCTCCACGAGCAGTACTTC.